Each of the 22 T cell receptor beta chains below was sequenced from the same sample in a study of blood T cell repertoires in COVID-19. Using immunoSEQ multiplex PCR, the repertoire was profiled, and TCRdb retains in-frame clones only, with some absent. The sample yields 350,000 to 450,000 clones, more than 80% seen once. The sample consisted of PBMCs or T cells enriched from blood (not recorded which). The receptor set was obtained from a man aged 30 to 45 who had recovered from COVID-19.

The J gene is TRBJ2-1, the V gene TRBV5-1, with 10 bases that match TRBD2. Germline lookup yields CDR1 SGHRS and CDR2 YFSETQ. J gave up 7 bases and V 1 base, and 8 bases lay outside the gene matches. The CDR3 contains 16 residues. As DNA, the CDR3 is TGCGCCAGCAGCTTGACCTCTAGCGGGAGTTGGAATGAGCAGTTCTTC. Translation: CASSLTSSGSWNEQFF.

As DNA, the CDR3 is TGCGCCAGCAGCGAAATTCTAGCGGGAGGTTCCTACGAGCAGTACTTC. The encoded protein is CASSEILAGGSYEQYF. The rearrangement uses TRBV5-1 and TRBJ2-7; 11 bases agree with TRBD2. This CDR3 region has 16 residues. In germline, CDR1 is SGHRS, CDR2 YFSETQ. V lost 4 bases and J lost 1; bases outside the gene matches: 7.

The rearrangement uses TRBV9 and TRBJ2-7, with 7 positions matching TRBD1. The CDR3 covers 15 residues. V gave up 2 bases and J gave up 0 bases; unmatched junction bases: 5. Per germline, CDR1 SGDLS and CDR2 YYNGEE. CDR3 loop: CASSVTGESSYEQYF. For the CDR3, the DNA is TGTGCCAGCAGCGTTACAGGGGAAAGCTCCTACGAGCAGTACTTC.

This clone has only one observation. The J gene is TRBJ1-1, the V gene TRBV27; TRBD1 is a possible D gene (5 bases). This CDR3 comprises 13 residues. Germline V gene lookup returns CDR1 MNHEY and CDR2 SMNVEV (reference sequence). Trimming cost V 2 bases and J 5 bases, with 9 bases left between them. The DNA for the CDR3 is TGTGCCAGCAGTTTACAGGGTGGAACTGAAGCTTTCTTT. Its translation is CASSLQGGTEAFF.

The V gene is TRBV5-1, the J gene TRBJ2-3, with D tentatively TRBD1 (7 bases). This CDR3 comprises 16 residues. V lost 0 bases, J lost 8 bases, and 19 bases lay in between. Germline CDR1 SGHRS, CDR2 YFSETQ. This CDR3 reads CASSLGQGLTTTTQYF. The CDR3 DNA is TGCGCCAGCAGCTTGGGACAGGGACTTACTACAACTACGCAGTATTTT.

The chain uses TRBV5-1 and TRBJ1-1; 12 bases fit TRBD1. This CDR3 is 20 amino acids long. Germline lookup yields CDR1 SGHRS and CDR2 YFSETQ. V shed 4 bases, J shed 0 bases, and the junction held 16 bases outside the gene matches. The CDR3 loop reads CASSAGQGAVLFQMNTEAFF. CDR3 nucleotide sequence: TGCGCCAGCAGCGCGGGACAGGGGGCCGTCCTTTTCCAGATGAACACTGAAGCTTTCTTT.

The V and J genes are TRBV30 and TRBJ2-7; no reliable D call. Germline V CDR1 and CDR2: GTSNPN, SVGIG (reference sequence). The CDR3 spans 13 residues. V shed 0 bases and J shed 2 bases, with 8 bases lying between them. The CDR3 loop is CAWSVRAAYEQYF. The CDR3, as DNA: TGTGCCTGGAGTGTACGCGCGGCCTACGAGCAGTACTTC.

This clone was observed once. The chain is built from TRBV10-2 and TRBJ2-7; 8 bases map to TRBD2. Per germline, CDR1 WSHSY and CDR2 SAAADI. V lost 5 bases to trimming and J lost 2 bases; unmatched junction nucleotides: 5. This CDR3 spans 14 amino acids. The CDR3 region is CASSTSGGTYEQYF. In DNA, the CDR3 is TGCGCCAGCAGTACCAGCGGGGGAACCTACGAGCAGTACTTC.

The rearrangement links TRBV25-1 to TRBJ1-2, with D perhaps matching TRBD1 (5 bases). Trimming pared 7 bases from V and 4 bases from J, leaving 16 bases between. Germline V lookup: CDR1 MGHDK, CDR2 SYGVNS. CDR3 length equals 14 residues. The CDR3 protein is CASKSGEGSYGYTF. The DNA of the CDR3 is TGTGCCAGCAAGTCCGGGGAGGGGTCCTATGGCTACACCTTC.

The chain joins TRBV5-5 to TRBJ1-2; 7 bases line up with TRBD1. This CDR3 contains 15 residues. Germline V gene data show CDR1 as SGHKS and CDR2 as YYEKEE (reference sequence). The V gene end was trimmed by 4 bases and the J gene end by 4 bases; junction bases not matched to a gene: 10. In DNA, the CDR3 is TGTGCCAGCAGCCACGCCACAGGGGTCTCCTATGGCTACACCTTC. This translates into CASSHATGVSYGYTF.

This chain joins TRBV16 and TRBJ1-2; D is perhaps TRBD1 (6 bases). The ends were cut back, 4 bases at V and 0 bases at J, with 9 bases in the middle. The germline V gene has CDR1 KGHSY and CDR2 FQNENV. There are 14 residues in the CDR3. The chain's CDR3 is CASSPRTANYGYTF. The DNA for the CDR3 is TGTGCCAGCAGCCCTAGGACAGCTAACTATGGCTACACCTTC.

This chain connects TRBV3-1 (or the pseudogene TRBV3-2) to TRBJ1-2; 9 nucleotides agree with TRBD1. The CDR3 spans 14 residues. Germline trimming cut 4 bases from V and 4 bases from J; bases unmatched to any gene: 4. Germline values: CDR1 LGHDT, CDR2 YNNKEL (reference sequence). The CDR3 here is CASSPGTGPYGYTF. As DNA, the CDR3 is TGTGCCAGCAGCCCAGGGACAGGGCCCTATGGCTACACCTTC.

V and J are TRBV5-5 and TRBJ1-1, with TRBD1 as a possible D gene (5 bases). The CDR3 length is 14 residues. Germline values: CDR1 SGHKS, CDR2 YYEKEE (reference sequence). V gave up 4 bases and J gave up 0 bases, with 10 bases separating them. CDR3 loop: CASSHDSLNTEAFF. In DNA, the CDR3 is TGTGCCAGCAGCCATGACAGTCTGAACACTGAAGCTTTCTTT.

A few counts support this clone. V is TRBV24-1 and J is TRBJ2-3; TRBD2 agrees at 9 bases. The CDR3 consists of 15 residues. The J segment lost 5 bases and the V segment lost 7 bases, leaving 9 bases of the junction unmatched. Germline V gene data show CDR1 as KGHDR and CDR2 as SFDVKD. The CDR3 here is CATSPRTSDVDTQYF. Written as DNA, the CDR3 is TGTGCCACCAGCCCACGGACTAGCGATGTAGATACGCAGTATTTT.

V and J are TRBV6-5 and TRBJ2-7, with TRBD1 matching 8 bases. Losses at the gene ends were 6 bases for V and 3 bases for J; bases not matched to a gene: 10. CDR3 length: 15 residues. CDR1 MNHEY and CDR2 SVGAGI come from the germline V gene. The CDR3 loop reads CASRIGTGGLYEQYF. The CDR3 DNA reads as TGTGCCAGCAGAATCGGGACAGGAGGGCTCTACGAGCAGTACTTC.

V and J are TRBV19 and TRBJ1-2, with D possibly matching TRBD1 (5 bases). In germline, CDR1 is LNHDA, CDR2 SQIVND (reference sequence). The CDR3 loop spans 17 amino acids. Trimming took 4 bases from V and 5 from J, leaving 23 bases between them. CDR3 amino acids: CASSNLRGGSPSYGYTF. In DNA form, the CDR3 reads TGTGCCAGTAGTAATCTACGCGGGGGATCCCCCTCTTATGGCTACACCTTC. Variable domain in full (rest from reference TRBV19 and TRBJ1-2): DGGITQSPKYLFRKEGQNVTLSCEQNLNHDAMYWYRQDPGQGLRLIYYSQIVNDFQKGDIAEGYSVSREKKESFPLTVTSAQKNPTAFYLCASSNLRGGSPSYGYTFGSGTRLTVV.

The rearrangement joins TRBV12-3 or TRBV12-4 to TRBJ1-2; unclear D gene. V was pared by 5 bases and J by 8 bases, with 15 bases between. This CDR3 is built from 13 residues. The CDR3 nucleotides are TGTGCCAGCAGTCCGCCGTCGAGGGAGGGCTACACCTTC. Protein: CASSPPSREGYTF.

This sequence joins TRBV3-1 (or the pseudogene TRBV3-2) and TRBJ2-2; 8 bases fit TRBD2. The CDR3 contains 17 residues. Germline assignment: CDR1 LGHDT and CDR2 YNNKEL (reference sequence). The V and J ends lost 2 bases and 6 bases, in that order; junction bases with no gene match: 11. CDR3 in amino acids: CASSQFAGRAGAGELFF. The CDR3 nucleotides are TGTGCCAGCAGCCAATTTGCCGGGAGGGCCGGGGCCGGGGAGCTGTTTTTT.

This clone was seen a handful of times. The gene calls are TRBV11-2 and TRBJ2-1; D is perhaps TRBD2 (5 bases). In germline, CDR1 is SGHAT, CDR2 FQNNGV. V lost 3 bases, J lost 7 bases, and 22 bases lay in between. The CDR3 has 17 amino acids. DNA for the CDR3: TGTGCCAGCAGCTTCACCGGGGATCCTACGTTGGGGAATGAGCAGTTCTTC. Translating it yields CASSFTGDPTLGNEQFF.

The V call is TRBV29-1, the J call TRBJ1-2, with TRBD1 identical over 7 bases. The ends lost 4 bases at V and 5 bases at J; junction bases unmatched: 7. The CDR3 is made up of 13 amino acids. In germline, CDR1 is SQVTM, CDR2 ANQGSEA. As DNA, the CDR3 is TGCAGCGTTGGTGTAGGGGGCGGGTATGGCTACACCTTC. Translation: CSVGVGGGYGYTF.

Only a few counts were recorded for this clone. The chain joins TRBV19 to TRBJ2-1; 7 bases match TRBD2. Per the germline V gene, CDR1 is LNHDA and CDR2 is SQIVND (reference sequence). Trimming took 6 bases from V and 4 from J; bases not matched to a gene: 12. CDR3 length equals 16 residues. CDR3: CASRDLGTNYYNEQFF. Here the CDR3 DNA reads TGTGCCAGTAGAGATTTAGGGACTAACTATTACAATGAGCAGTTCTTC.

The chain links TRBV7-9 to TRBJ2-7; TRBD1 matches 7 bases. Germline-derived CDR1 and CDR2 are SEHNR and FQNEAQ (reference sequence). The CDR3 has 15 amino acids. Unmatched junction bases numbered 7, after V lost 5 bases and J lost 0 bases. The CDR3 DNA reads TGTGCCAGCAGCACCTCGGGACAGCACTCCTACGAGCAGTACTTC. Protein: CASSTSGQHSYEQYF.